This is a list of T cell receptor beta chains from one sample in a study of T cells in localized non-small cell lung cancer. Sequencing was performed with immunoSEQ multiplex PCR; in TCRdb, only in-frame clones are kept and a portion is missing. This table has 75,000 to 80,000 clones, 65% to 85% appearing once. The source was peripheral blood, collected before any cancer treatment. The receptors come from a female donor older than 55 with stage I lung adenocarcinoma. Each CDR3 is given with its conserved first and last residue. A D gene is named only where the DNA matches it firmly. Some rows have no size entry. The others give once, few or many, or a class for an expanded clone.

D	V	J	size	DNA	CDR3
.	TRBV7-8	TRBJ1-2	.	TGTGCCAGCAGCTTCTCCCGAGACCAAGGGGGCTACACCTTC	CASSFSRDQGGYTF
TRBD1	TRBV7-2	TRBJ2-7	.	TGTGCCAGCAGCGCCTTATTGACAGGGGGCGTCGAGCAGTACTTC	CASSALLTGGVEQYF
.	TRBV4-3	TRBJ1-6	once	TGCGCCAGCAGCCAGGCGCGGGATTCACCCCTCCACTTT	CASSQARDSPLHF
TRBD1	TRBV28	TRBJ1-1	few	TGTGCCAGTTTTCCCGGGACAGGGATCACTGAAGCTTTCTTT	CASFPGTGITEAFF
.	TRBV21-1	TRBJ2-1	.	TGTGCCAGCAGCAAAGACGGAGAACGAATGATTGGGAATGAGCAGTTCTTC	CASSKDGERMIGNEQFF
.	TRBV9	TRBJ2-4	.	TGTGCCAGCAGCGTAGTAGGGGATCCCAAAAACATTCAGTACTTC	CASSVVGDPKNIQYF
TRBD1	TRBV29-1	TRBJ1-5	.	TGCAGCGCGTCCGGGACAGGGAATCAGCCCCAGCATTTT	CSASGTGNQPQHF
TRBD1	TRBV18	TRBJ2-6	.	TGTGCCAGCTCACCTGGGACAGGAGTCTCTGGGGCCAACGTCCTGACTTTC	CASSPGTGVSGANVLTF
TRBD2	TRBV9	TRBJ2-1	once	TGTGCCAGCAGCGTAGATATGGCGGGAGGGTCGAATGAGCAGTTCTTC	CASSVDMAGGSNEQFF
TRBD1	TRBV5-1	TRBJ1-2	few	TGCGCCAGCAGCTTAGCCGGGACAGGCGGTGGCTACACCTTC	CASSLAGTGGGYTF
.	TRBV10-3	TRBJ1-6	.	TGTGCCATCAAAGGGGCTGTATCTAATTCACCCCTCCACTTT	CAIKGAVSNSPLHF
.	TRBV29-1	TRBJ1-2	.	TGCAGCGTCGGAGAGGACTATGGCTACACCTTC	CSVGEDYGYTF
TRBD2	TRBV11-2	TRBJ2-2	.	TGTGCCAGCAGCAGGACTAGCGGTACCGGGGAGCTGTTTTTT	CASSRTSGTGELFF
TRBD1	TRBV11-2	TRBJ1-1	.	TGTGCCAGCAGCTCGTGGGGGCCAGGGGGCCGGGACACTGAAGCTTTCTTT	CASSSWGPGGRDTEAFF
.	TRBV5-3	TRBJ1-6	.	TGTGCCAGAAGCCTGGTGGGAGCAAATTCACCCCTCCACTTT	CARSLVGANSPLHF
.	TRBV9	TRBJ2-7	.	TGTGCCAGCAGCGCTGGGGTCGGAAGCTCCTACGAGCAGTACTTC	CASSAGVGSSYEQYF
.	TRBV19	TRBJ1-5	.	TGTGCCAGTAGTATTATTATCAGTAGCAATCAGCCCCAGCATTTT	CASSIIISSNQPQHF
.	TRBV7-8	TRBJ2-7	.	TGTGCCAGCAGCTTAAAAGGCAGGGGTCCCTACGAGCAGTACTTC	CASSLKGRGPYEQYF
.	TRBV20-1	TRBJ1-1	.	TGCAGTGCTGTCGAGACCACCAAGGCTTTCTTT	CSAVETTKAFF
TRBD1	TRBV5-1	TRBJ1-2	.	TGCGCCAGCAGCCCTGGACAGGGGAGAAACTATGGCTACACCTTC	CASSPGQGRNYGYTF
.	TRBV28	TRBJ1-1	.	TGTGCCAGCAGTTTATTAGCGGTTCTTGAAGCTTTCTTT	CASSLLAVLEAFF
.	TRBV5-3	TRBJ2-1	.	TGTGCCAGCAGCTTGCGACAGACTGAGCAGTTCTTC	CASSLRQTEQFF
TRBD1	TRBV7-8	TRBJ1-2	.	TGTGCCAGCAGCTTATTCGCTCAGGGGGAAGTCGGCTACACCTTC	CASSLFAQGEVGYTF
.	TRBV18	TRBJ2-5	.	TGTGCCAGCTCAGATGGGAGGCCCCAAGAGACCCAGTACTTC	CASSDGRPQETQYF
.	TRBV29-1	TRBJ2-5	.	TGCAGCGCAGCACGGGGGCAAGAGACCCAGTACTTC	CSAARGQETQYF
TRBD1	TRBV2	TRBJ2-7	.	TGTGCCAGCACCCCCGAGGACAGGGGATTATACGAGCAGTACTTC	CASTPEDRGLYEQYF
TRBD1	TRBV4-1	TRBJ1-1	.	TGCGCCAGCAGCCCCGCGGGAGGGGGCGAAGCTTTCTTT	CASSPAGGGEAFF
.	TRBV4-2	TRBJ1-1	.	TGTGCCAGCAGCCAAGAGGAGGGGTGGAGAACTGAAGCTTTCTTT	CASSQEEGWRTEAFF
.	TRBV2	TRBJ1-1	.	TGTGCCAGCACGCTCGAATTGAACACTGAAGCTTTCTTT	CASTLELNTEAFF
.	TRBV6-6	TRBJ1-1	.	TGTGCCAGCAGTTACCCCAAAGGGAGTGAGGGCTTT	CASSYPKGSEGF
.	TRBV7-9	TRBJ2-1	.	TGTGCCAGCAGCTTAGGAGGGGCAACGGCGGGGAGGCAGTTCTTC	CASSLGGATAGRQFF
.	TRBV6-5	TRBJ1-1	few	TGTGCCAGCAGTCACACAGGGAGCACTGAAGCTTTCTTT	CASSHTGSTEAFF
.	TRBV4-2	TRBJ2-1	once	TGTGCCAGCAGCCATGGACAGAACAATGAGCAGTTCTTC	CASSHGQNNEQFF
.	TRBV19	TRBJ1-5	.	TGTGCCAGTAGGGCCCGGACAGCAGGGAGCAATCAGCCCCAGCATTTT	CASRARTAGSNQPQHF
.	TRBV28	TRBJ1-2	.	TGTGCCAGCAGTTTATCACAGGGATTCGATAATGGCTACACCTTC	CASSLSQGFDNGYTF
.	TRBV6-1	TRBJ1-1	.	TGTGCCAGCAGTGTCGGCCTAGTTCCCACTGAAGCTTTCTTT	CASSVGLVPTEAFF
TRBD1	TRBV15	TRBJ2-7	.	TGTGCCACCAGCACAGGTCGAGGGGGCACCTACGAGCAGTACTTC	CATSTGRGGTYEQYF
.	TRBV10-3	TRBJ2-7	.	TGTGCCATCAGTGAGGGAGGGTCTGGCAACGAGCAGTACTTC	CAISEGGSGNEQYF
.	TRBV5-4	TRBJ2-2	once	TGTGCCAGCAGCTTGCGGCTCTCCCAGACCGGGGAGCTGTTTTTT	CASSLRLSQTGELFF
.	TRBV28	TRBJ1-5	.	TGTGCCAGCAGTTTCCCCGGTTGGTCTGAGCCTCAGCCCCAGCATTTT	CASSFPGWSEPQPQHF
.	TRBV19	TRBJ2-4	.	TGTGCCAGTACCCAACTAGGGGAAAAAAACATTCAGTACTTC	CASTQLGEKNIQYF
TRBD1	TRBV7-2	TRBJ2-7	once	TGTGCCAGCAGCCCTGGGACAGGCACCTACGAGCAGTACTTC	CASSPGTGTYEQYF
.	TRBV28	TRBJ1-2	.	TGTGCCAGCGAACCAATACCAACGAACTATGGCTACACCTTC	CASEPIPTNYGYTF
.	TRBV10-3	TRBJ1-5	once	TGTGCCATCAGTGCCGGGGCCCTGAATCAGCCCCAGCATTTT	CAISAGALNQPQHF
TRBD2	TRBV6-1	TRBJ2-1	.	TGTGCCACCGGACTAGCGGAGTACAATGAGCAGTTCTTC	CATGLAEYNEQFF
.	TRBV7-9	TRBJ2-7	.	TGTGCCAGCAGCTTGGGGGGCCAGCCCTACGAGCAGTACTTC	CASSLGGQPYEQYF
.	TRBV11-2	TRBJ2-7	.	TGTGCCAGCGAGGGATACGAGCAGTACTTC	CASEGYEQYF
.	TRBV11-2	TRBJ2-3	.	TGTGCCAGCAGCTTTGATGCGGGTTCCACAGATACGCAGTATTTT	CASSFDAGSTDTQYF
TRBD1	TRBV5-1	TRBJ2-1	.	TGCGCCAGCAGCTTTCAGACAGGGGGCCTCGTTGAGCAGTTCTTC	CASSFQTGGLVEQFF
TRBD1	TRBV19	TRBJ1-1	.	TGTGCCAGTACCGGACAGGGAAGGTACACTGAAGCTTTCTTT	CASTGQGRYTEAFF
TRBD1	TRBV15	TRBJ2-1	.	TGTGCCACCAGCTTTAGGGGGCGGGATGAGCAGTTCTTC	CATSFRGRDEQFF
.	TRBV21-1	TRBJ1-2	few	TGTGCCAGCAGCGGGGAACAGGTTCAACGGCATGGCTACACCTTC	CASSGEQVQRHGYTF
.	TRBV5-1	TRBJ2-1	.	TGCGCCAGCAGCTTGTACGGTGAGCAGTTCTTC	CASSLYGEQFF
.	TRBV10-1	TRBJ2-7	.	TGCGCCAGCAGTGAAAATCAGTACTTC	CASSENQYF
.	TRBV11-1	TRBJ1-4	.	TGTGCCAGCAGCCTGACAGGAGTTAATGAAAAACTGTTTTTT	CASSLTGVNEKLFF
.	TRBV6-5	TRBJ2-2	.	TGTGCCAGCAGTTATTCTCTAGGTGCGAACACCGGGGAGCTGTTTTTT	CASSYSLGANTGELFF
.	TRBV4-2	TRBJ1-2	.	TGTGCCAGCAGCCCTAGCCTCGGGACAACTGCCTATGGCTACACCTTC	CASSPSLGTTAYGYTF
TRBD2	TRBV27	TRBJ2-1	.	TGTGCCAGCAGTCCGGGACTAGCGGATTACAATGAGCAGTTCTTC	CASSPGLADYNEQFF
TRBD1	TRBV27	TRBJ1-1	once	TGTGCCAGCAGTTCTTCAGGGGGATCGACTGAAGCTTTCTTT	CASSSSGGSTEAFF
.	TRBV6-6	TRBJ2-5	.	TGTGCCAGCAGTTACTGGGGTGGTACCCAAGAGACCCAGTACTTC	CASSYWGGTQETQYF